The 21 T cell receptor beta chains given below trace back to one sample, sequenced in a study of cytomegalovirus exposure and HLA in healthy donors. PCR involved 60 Vbeta and 13 Jbeta primers. Clones were read by immunoSEQ multiplex PCR, and TCRdb kept only the in-frame ones, dropping some. The sample lists about 150,000 clones; 65% to 85% were seen once. The sequenced sample was PBMCs. These receptors came from a man aged 18 to 30 in good health and CMV-seronegative.

Only a few counts were recorded for this clone. V and J are TRBV28 and TRBJ1-2; 10 bases are a match to TRBD1. CDR1 is MDHEN, CDR2 SYDVKM, per germline. V was pared by 7 bases and J by 4 bases, with 6 bases of the junction left unmatched. This CDR3 has 14 amino acids. CDR3 sequence (DNA): TGTGCCAGCAATGAGGGACAGGGGACCTATGGCTACACCTTC. Translation: CASNEGQGTYGYTF.

The rearrangement links TRBV6-1 to TRBJ1-6; 7 nucleotides match TRBD1. Germline CDR1 and CDR2: MNHNS and SASEGT. This CDR3 has 15 residues. V lost 5 bases, J lost 0 bases, and 1 base stayed unmatched. In nucleotides, the CDR3 is TGTGCCAGCAGTTCAGGGGGCTCCTATAATTCACCCCTCCACTTT. Protein: CASSSGGSYNSPLHF.

This clone was seen more than once but under ten times. In DNA, the CDR3 is TGTGCCAGCAGTGAAGCGCTTTACGGTCCGCCGAAAGATACGCAGTATTTT. As protein: CASSEALYGPPKDTQYF. This chain uses TRBV2 with TRBJ2-3; D gene uncertain. Germline assignment: CDR1 SNHLY and CDR2 FYNNEI. The CDR3 totals 17 residues. Between the trimmed V and J ends, which lost 0 bases and 5 bases, there was a span of 18 bases.

V gene TRBV5-1 combines with J gene TRBJ2-7, with 8 nucleotides matching TRBD1. This CDR3 has 15 residues. The germline gives CDR1 SGHRS, CDR2 YFSETQ. V lost 5 bases to trimming and J lost 3 bases; unmatched junction nucleotides: 10. CDR3 in amino acids: CASSGAGGFFYEQYF. DNA for the CDR3: TGCGCCAGCAGTGGCGCAGGGGGCTTCTTCTACGAGCAGTACTTC.

This clone was seen once. The chain uses TRBV5-4 and TRBJ2-2; maybe TRBD1 (5 bases). There are 15 residues in the CDR3. V was cut by 1 base and J by 1 base, with 8 bases left in between. CDR1 and CDR2 (germline): SGHNT, YYREEE (reference sequence). This CDR3 is CASSLRTGNTGELFF. The CDR3 coding sequence is TGTGCCAGCAGCTTGAGAACAGGGAACACCGGGGAGCTGTTTTTT.

This sequence joins TRBV30 and TRBJ2-7, with a possible D match to TRBD2 (6 bases). Germline lookup yields CDR1 GTSNPN and CDR2 SVGIG (reference sequence). The CDR3 extends over 13 amino acids. V was trimmed by 5 bases and J by 0 bases, leaving 11 bases between them. The CDR3 here is CAWAGFNSYEQYF. The DNA for the CDR3 is TGTGCCTGGGCGGGGTTTAACTCCTACGAGCAGTACTTC.

The chain uses TRBV5-1 and TRBJ2-5; 11 bases map to TRBD2. CDR1 is SGHRS and CDR2 is YFSETQ in the germline V gene. The CDR3 spans 18 residues. The ends lost 4 bases at V and 1 base at J; junction bases unmatched: 12. The CDR3 protein is CASSPGGLAGGLQETQYF. The CDR3 bases are TGCGCCAGCAGCCCCGGAGGGCTAGCGGGGGGCCTCCAAGAGACCCAGTACTTC. The variable domain in full, completed from reference TRBV5-1 and TRBJ2-5, reads KAGVTQTPRYLIKTRGQQVTLSCSPISGHRSVSWYQQTPGQGLQFLFEYFSETQRNKGNFPGRFSGRQFSNSRSEMNVSTLELGDSALYLCASSPGGLAGGLQETQYFGPGTRLLVL.

This rearrangement joins TRBV19 to TRBJ1-5, with 7 bases lining up with TRBD1. The CDR3 contains 13 residues. The trim removed 4 bases at V and 5 bases at J, leaving 2 bases unmatched. Germline values: CDR1 LNHDA, CDR2 SQIVND (reference sequence). The CDR3 DNA reads TGTGCCAGTAGTAATCAGGGGGATCAGCCCCAGCATTTT. It codes for CASSNQGDQPQHF. Variable domain in full (rest from reference TRBV19 and TRBJ1-5): DGGITQSPKYLFRKEGQNVTLSCEQNLNHDAMYWYRQDPGQGLRLIYYSQIVNDFQKGDIAEGYSVSREKKESFPLTVTSAQKNPTAFYLCASSNQGDQPQHFGDGTRLSIL.

The gene calls are TRBV10-3 and TRBJ1-1; no firm D call. Trimming cost V 4 bases and J 4 bases, with 7 bases left between them. Germline V lookup: CDR1 ENHRY, CDR2 SYGVKD. The CDR3 length is 12 residues. The CDR3 DNA reads as TGTGCCATCAGTGCTGGGAGCACTGAAGCTTTCTTT. Translation gives CAISAGSTEAFF.

This sequence joins TRBV6-4 and TRBJ2-6, with unresolved D. V lost 6 bases to trimming and J lost 0 bases, with 6 bases between them. The CDR3 contains 14 residues. Germline assignment: CDR1 MRHNA and CDR2 SNTAGT. CDR3 bases: TGTGCCAGCAGCAAGAGCTCTGGGGCCAACGTCCTGACTTTC. As protein: CASSKSSGANVLTF.

Turning to this clone: The junction departs from the called germline gene at one end, perhaps through a read error. The gene calls are TRBV13 and TRBJ1-2; 8 positions match TRBD1. CDR1 PRHDT and CDR2 FYEKMQ come from the germline V gene (reference sequence). This CDR3 contains 13 residues. CDR3 coding DNA: TGTGCCAGCAGTCACGACAGGGGATATGGCTTCACCTTC. As protein: CASSHDRGYGFTF.

V is TRBV6-1 and J is TRBJ2-7; 10 nucleotides match TRBD2. V gave up 8 bases and J gave up 2 bases; unmatched junction bases: 9. The CDR3 is made up of 15 amino acids. CDR1 is MNHNS, CDR2 SASEGT, per germline. The CDR3 bases are TGTGCCAGCTCCAGGGAACTAGCGGGGACCTACGAGCAGTACGTC. Protein sequence: CASSRELAGTYEQYV.

The chain couples TRBV28 to TRBJ2-7, with 7 bases matching TRBD1. The CDR3 is made up of 13 amino acids. Unmatched junction bases numbered 5, after V lost 8 bases and J lost 1 base. The germline CDR1 and CDR2 sequences are MDHEN and SYDVKM. The DNA for the CDR3 is TGTGCCAGCGCATTACAGGGGTCCTACGAGCAGTACGTC. This codes for CASALQGSYEQYV.

The chain uses TRBV10-3 and TRBJ1-2; 7 nucleotides line up with TRBD1. Germline CDR1 is ENHRY and CDR2 is SYGVKD. The CDR3 is 15 residues long. V shed 1 base, J shed 4 bases, and the junction held 6 bases outside the gene matches. The CDR3 DNA reads as TGTGCCATCAGTGAGTATGGCGGGGACAGCTATGGCTACACCTTC. Its translation is CAISEYGGDSYGYTF.

This clone was counted only a few times. This rearrangement joins TRBV6-1 to TRBJ2-1; 9 nucleotides line up with TRBD1. CDR3 length equals 15 residues. V was pared by 6 bases and J by 2 bases, with 5 bases of the junction left unmatched. The germline CDR1 and CDR2 sequences are MNHNS and SASEGT. CDR3 region: CASRHRTGAYNEQFF. The CDR3 nucleotides read TGTGCCAGCAGGCACCGGACAGGGGCCTACAATGAGCAGTTCTTC.

The V and J genes are TRBV27 and TRBJ1-5; the match to TRBD1 covers 11 bases. This CDR3 region has 18 residues. With 6 bases clipped from V and 2 bases from J, the junction kept 12 bases outside the gene matches. Per germline, CDR1 MNHEY and CDR2 SMNVEV (reference sequence). The CDR3 spells CASRSGTGGPWGNQPQHF. CDR3 nucleotides: TGTGCCAGCAGATCCGGGACAGGGGGTCCATGGGGCAATCAGCCCCAGCATTTT.

The rearrangement joins TRBV4-2 to TRBJ1-6; tentatively, D is TRBD1 (6 bases). V shed 5 bases and J shed 0 bases, with 20 bases lying between them. CDR3 length equals 19 residues. Looked up from germline, CDR1 is LGHNA and CDR2 is YNFKEQ. CDR3 DNA: TGTGCCAGCAGCTTAACGGGGGGCTATGATTTCTCCTATAATTCACCCCTCCACTTT. Translating gives CASSLTGGYDFSYNSPLHF.

Worth noting for this clone: The sample contains more than one DNA sequence encoding this CDR3. This chain uses TRBV6-6 with TRBJ2-1, with a weak D call TRBD1 (5 bases). Germline assignment: CDR1 MNHNY and CDR2 SVGAGI (reference sequence). CDR3 size: 16 residues. V shed 2 bases and J shed 3 bases, with 14 bases lying between them. This chain's CDR3 is CASSYGTGTLYNEQFF. The CDR3 bases are TGTGCCAGCAGTTACGGAACAGGTACTCTCTACAATGAGCAGTTCTTC.

This chain connects TRBV6-1 to TRBJ2-1; TRBD1 is a possible D gene (5 bases). The V gene lost 1 base and the J gene lost 4 bases, with 14 bases spanning the gap. This CDR3 comprises 16 residues. Germline V gene lookup returns CDR1 MNHNS and CDR2 SASEGT. CDR3 sequence (DNA): TGTGCCAGCAGTGAAGAGGCAGGGTTGATTTACAATGAGCAGTTCTTC. This encodes CASSEEAGLIYNEQFF.

V is TRBV7-2 and J is TRBJ2-7; the match to TRBD2 covers 10 bases. The CDR3 runs to 19 residues. Germline V gives CDR1 SGHTA, CDR2 FQGNSA. Trimming removed 2 bases from V and 6 bases from J; junction bases left unmatched: 19. CDR3 DNA: TGTGCCAGCAGCTTACGGTTATCTAGCGGGGGCTCTCAACTTTTCGAGCAGTACTTC. This codes for CASSLRLSSGGSQLFEQYF.

This rearrangement joins TRBV6-5 to TRBJ1-5; 8 bases are a match to TRBD1. The CDR3 totals 15 residues. J gave up 3 bases and V 6 bases, and 7 bases lay outside the gene matches. From germline, CDR1 is MNHEY and CDR2 SVGAGI. The CDR3 region is CASSATGANNQPQHF. The CDR3 region has the DNA TGTGCCAGCAGCGCGACAGGGGCAAACAATCAGCCCCAGCATTTT.